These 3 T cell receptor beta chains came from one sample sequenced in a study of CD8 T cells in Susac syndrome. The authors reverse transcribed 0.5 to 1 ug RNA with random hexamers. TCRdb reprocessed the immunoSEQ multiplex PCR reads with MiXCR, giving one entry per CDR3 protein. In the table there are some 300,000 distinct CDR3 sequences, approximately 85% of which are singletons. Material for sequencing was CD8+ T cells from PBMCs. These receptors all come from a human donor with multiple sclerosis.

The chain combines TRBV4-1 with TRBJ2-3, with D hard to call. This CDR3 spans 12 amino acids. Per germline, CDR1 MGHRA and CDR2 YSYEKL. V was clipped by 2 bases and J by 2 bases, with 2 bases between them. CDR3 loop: CASSQLTDTQYF. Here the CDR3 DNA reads TGCGCCAGCAGCCAACTCACAGATACGCAGTATTTT.

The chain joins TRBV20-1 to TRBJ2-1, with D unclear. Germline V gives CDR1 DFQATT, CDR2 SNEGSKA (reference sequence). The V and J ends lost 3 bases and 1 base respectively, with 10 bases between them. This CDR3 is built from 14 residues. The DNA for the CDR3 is TGCAGTGCTAGCGGGTTATATTCCTACAATGAGCAGTTCTTC. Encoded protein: CSASGLYSYNEQFF.

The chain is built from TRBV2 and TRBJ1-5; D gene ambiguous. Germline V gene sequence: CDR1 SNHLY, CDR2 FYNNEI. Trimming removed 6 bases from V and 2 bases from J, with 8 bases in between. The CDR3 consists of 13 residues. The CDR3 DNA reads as TGTGCCAGCAGCCCTATGCGCAATCAGCCCCAGCATTTT. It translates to CASSPMRNQPQHF.